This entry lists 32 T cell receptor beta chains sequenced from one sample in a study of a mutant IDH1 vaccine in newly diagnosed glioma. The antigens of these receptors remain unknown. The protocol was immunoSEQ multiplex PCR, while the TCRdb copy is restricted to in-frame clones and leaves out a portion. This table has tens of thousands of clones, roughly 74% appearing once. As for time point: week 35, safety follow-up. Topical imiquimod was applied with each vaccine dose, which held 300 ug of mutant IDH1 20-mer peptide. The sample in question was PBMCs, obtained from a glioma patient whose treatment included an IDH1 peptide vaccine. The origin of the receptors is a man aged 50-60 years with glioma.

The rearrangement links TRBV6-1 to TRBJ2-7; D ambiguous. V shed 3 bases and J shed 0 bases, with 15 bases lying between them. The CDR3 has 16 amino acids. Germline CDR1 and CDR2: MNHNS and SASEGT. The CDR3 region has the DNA TGTGCCAGCAGTGATCACGGATTTGGCAACTCCTACGAGCAGTACTTC. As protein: CASSDHGFGNSYEQYF.

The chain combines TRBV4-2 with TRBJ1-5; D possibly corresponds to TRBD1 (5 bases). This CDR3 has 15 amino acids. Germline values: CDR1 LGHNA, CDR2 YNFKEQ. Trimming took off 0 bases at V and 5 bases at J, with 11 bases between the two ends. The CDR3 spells CASSQEGRGHQPQHF. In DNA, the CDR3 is TGTGCCAGCAGCCAAGAGGGACGGGGTCATCAGCCCCAGCATTTT.

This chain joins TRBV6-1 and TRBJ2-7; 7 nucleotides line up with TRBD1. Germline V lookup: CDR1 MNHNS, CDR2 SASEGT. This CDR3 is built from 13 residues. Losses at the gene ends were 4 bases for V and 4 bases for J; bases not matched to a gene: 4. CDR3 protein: CASSVGQIYEQYF. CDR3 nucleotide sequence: TGTGCCAGCAGTGTGGGACAGATTTACGAGCAGTACTTC.

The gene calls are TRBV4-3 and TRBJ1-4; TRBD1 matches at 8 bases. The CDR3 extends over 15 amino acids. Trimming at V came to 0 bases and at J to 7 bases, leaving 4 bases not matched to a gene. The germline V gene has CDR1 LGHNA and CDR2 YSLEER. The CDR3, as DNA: TGCGCCAGCAGCCAAGATGGACAGGGAGGTGAAAAACTGTTTTTT. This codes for CASSQDGQGGEKLFF.

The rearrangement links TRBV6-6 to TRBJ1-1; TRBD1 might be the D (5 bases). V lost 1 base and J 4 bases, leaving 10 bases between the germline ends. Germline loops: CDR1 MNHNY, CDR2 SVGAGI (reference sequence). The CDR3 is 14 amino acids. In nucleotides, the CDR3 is TGTGCCAGCAGTTACTTGGGGCAGGGCACTGAAGCTTTCTTT. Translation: CASSYLGQGTEAFF.

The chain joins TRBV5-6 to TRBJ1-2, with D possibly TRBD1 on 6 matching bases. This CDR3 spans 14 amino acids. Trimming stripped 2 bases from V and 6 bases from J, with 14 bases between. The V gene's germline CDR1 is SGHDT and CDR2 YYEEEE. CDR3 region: CASSLTGTWNGYTF. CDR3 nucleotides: TGTGCCAGCAGCTTAACCGGGACATGGAATGGCTACACCTTC.

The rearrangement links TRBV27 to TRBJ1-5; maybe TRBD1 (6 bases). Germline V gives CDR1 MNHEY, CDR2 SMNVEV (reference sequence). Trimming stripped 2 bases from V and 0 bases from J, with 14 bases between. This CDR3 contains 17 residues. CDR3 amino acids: CASSLGGLGASNQPQHF. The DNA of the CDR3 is TGTGCCAGCAGTTTAGGGGGCCTAGGGGCTAGCAATCAGCCCCAGCATTTT.

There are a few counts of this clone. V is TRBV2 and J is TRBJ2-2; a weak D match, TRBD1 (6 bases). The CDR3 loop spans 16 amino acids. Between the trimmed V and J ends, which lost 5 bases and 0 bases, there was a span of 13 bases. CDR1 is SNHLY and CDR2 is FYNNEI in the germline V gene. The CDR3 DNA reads TGTGCCAGCAGTTGGGGTGACAGGCCGAACACCGGGGAGCTGTTTTTT. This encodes CASSWGDRPNTGELFF. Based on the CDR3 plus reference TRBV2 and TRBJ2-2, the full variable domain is EPEVTQTPSHQVTQMGQEVILRCVPISNHLYFYWYRQILGQKVEFLVSFYNNEISEKSEIFDDQFSVERPDGSNFTLKIRSTKLEDSAMYFCASSWGDRPNTGELFFGEGSRLTVL.

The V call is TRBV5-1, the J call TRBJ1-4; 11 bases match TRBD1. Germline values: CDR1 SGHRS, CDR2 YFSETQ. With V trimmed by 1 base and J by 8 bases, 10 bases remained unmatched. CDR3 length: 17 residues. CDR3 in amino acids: CASSLSGQGDLEEKLFF. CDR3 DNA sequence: TGCGCCAGCAGCTTGTCGGGACAGGGGGATTTAGAAGAAAAACTGTTTTTT.

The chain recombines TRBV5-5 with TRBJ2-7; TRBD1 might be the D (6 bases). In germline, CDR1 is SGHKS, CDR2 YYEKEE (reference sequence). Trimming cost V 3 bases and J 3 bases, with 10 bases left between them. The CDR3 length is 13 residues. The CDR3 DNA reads TGTGCCAGCAGCTACCGGACAGTCTACGAGCAGTACTTC. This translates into CASSYRTVYEQYF.

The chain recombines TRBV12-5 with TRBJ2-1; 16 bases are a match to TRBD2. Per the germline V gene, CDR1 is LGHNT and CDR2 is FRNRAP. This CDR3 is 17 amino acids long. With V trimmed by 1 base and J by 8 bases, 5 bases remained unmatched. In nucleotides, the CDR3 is TGTGCTAGTGGTTTGGGCCAGGGGACTAGCGGGGGGGATGAGCAGTTCTTC. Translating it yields CASGLGQGTSGGDEQFF.

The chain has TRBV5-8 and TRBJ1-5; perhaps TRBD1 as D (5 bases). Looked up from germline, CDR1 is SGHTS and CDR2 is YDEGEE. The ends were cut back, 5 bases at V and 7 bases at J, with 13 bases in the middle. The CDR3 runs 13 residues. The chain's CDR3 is CASRRTLGQPQHF. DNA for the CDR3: TGTGCCAGCAGACGGACATTGGGGCAGCCCCAGCATTTT.

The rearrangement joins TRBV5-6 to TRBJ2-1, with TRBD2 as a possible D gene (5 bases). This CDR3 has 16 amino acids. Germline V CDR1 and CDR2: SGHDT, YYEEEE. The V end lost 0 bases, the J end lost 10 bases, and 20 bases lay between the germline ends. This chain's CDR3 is CASSLAGAGIGGEQFF. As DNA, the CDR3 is TGTGCCAGCAGCTTGGCGGGTGCGGGTATAGGTGGGGAGCAGTTCTTC.

CDR3 protein: CASSFWTAGGVYEQYF. CDR3 nucleotides: TGTGCCAGCAGCTTTTGGACGGCCGGTGGTGTTTACGAGCAGTACTTC. V is TRBV7-2 and J is TRBJ2-7, with D unresolved. V lost 3 bases and J 4 bases, leaving 19 bases between the germline ends. The CDR3 loop spans 16 amino acids. Germline V gene sequence: CDR1 SGHTA, CDR2 FQGNSA.

The CDR3 DNA is TGTGCCAGCAGCCAAGACCGGACCGGGAGTGACGAGCAGTACTTC. This sequence encodes CASSQDRTGSDEQYF. The chain recombines TRBV14 with TRBJ2-7, with a possible D match to TRBD2 (6 bases). Germline loops: CDR1 SGHDN, CDR2 FVKESK. The V and J ends lost 0 bases and 5 bases respectively, with 14 bases between them. The CDR3 runs to 15 residues.

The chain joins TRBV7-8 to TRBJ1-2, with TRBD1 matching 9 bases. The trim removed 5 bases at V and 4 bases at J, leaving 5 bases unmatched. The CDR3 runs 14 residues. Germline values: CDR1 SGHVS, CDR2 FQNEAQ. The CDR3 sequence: CASSNRDRVYGYTF. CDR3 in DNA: TGTGCCAGCAGCAATCGGGACAGGGTCTATGGCTACACCTTC.

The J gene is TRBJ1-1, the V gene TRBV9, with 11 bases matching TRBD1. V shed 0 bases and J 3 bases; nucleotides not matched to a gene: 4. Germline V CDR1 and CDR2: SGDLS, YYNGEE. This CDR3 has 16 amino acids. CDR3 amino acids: CASSVGDRGLDTEAFF. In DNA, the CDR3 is TGTGCCAGCAGCGTAGGGGACAGGGGGTTGGACACTGAAGCTTTCTTT.

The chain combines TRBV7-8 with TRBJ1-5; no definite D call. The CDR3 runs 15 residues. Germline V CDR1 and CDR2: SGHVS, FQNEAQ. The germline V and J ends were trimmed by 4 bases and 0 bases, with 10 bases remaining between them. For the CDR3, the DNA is TGTGCCAGCAGCTCGGCGGGCTATAGCAATCAGCCCCAGCATTTT. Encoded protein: CASSSAGYSNQPQHF.

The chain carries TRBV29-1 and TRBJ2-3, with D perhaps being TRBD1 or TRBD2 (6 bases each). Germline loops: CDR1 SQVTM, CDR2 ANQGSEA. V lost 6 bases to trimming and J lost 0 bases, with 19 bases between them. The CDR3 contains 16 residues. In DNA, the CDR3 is TGCAGCGTGCCCTCAGTCGGGGGCTCCAGCACAGATACGCAGTATTTT. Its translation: CSVPSVGGSSTDTQYF.

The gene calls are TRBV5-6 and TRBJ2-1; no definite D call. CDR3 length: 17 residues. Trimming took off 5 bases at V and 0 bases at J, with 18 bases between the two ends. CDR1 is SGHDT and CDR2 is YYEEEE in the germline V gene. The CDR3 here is CASSYPKGGSSYNEQFF. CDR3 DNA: TGTGCCAGCAGTTACCCAAAGGGTGGCAGCTCCTACAATGAGCAGTTCTTC.

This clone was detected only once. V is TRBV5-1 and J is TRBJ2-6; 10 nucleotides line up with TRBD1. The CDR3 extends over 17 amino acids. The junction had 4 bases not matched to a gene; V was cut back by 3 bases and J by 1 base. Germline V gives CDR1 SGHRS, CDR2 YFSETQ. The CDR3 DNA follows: TGCGCCAGCAGCTCCGGGACAGGGGTTTCTGGGGCCAACGTCCTGACTTTC. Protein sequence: CASSSGTGVSGANVLTF. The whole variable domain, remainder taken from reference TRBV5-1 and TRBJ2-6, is KAGVTQTPRYLIKTRGQQVTLSCSPISGHRSVSWYQQTPGQGLQFLFEYFSETQRNKGNFPGRFSGRQFSNSRSEMNVSTLELGDSALYLCASSSGTGVSGANVLTFGAGSRLTVL.

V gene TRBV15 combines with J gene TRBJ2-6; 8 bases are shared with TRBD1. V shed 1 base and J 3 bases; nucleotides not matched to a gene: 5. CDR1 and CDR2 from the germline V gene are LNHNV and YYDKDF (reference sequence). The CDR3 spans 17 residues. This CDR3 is CATSRVQGADGANVLTF. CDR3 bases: TGTGCCACCAGCAGAGTTCAGGGGGCGGATGGGGCCAACGTCCTGACTTTC. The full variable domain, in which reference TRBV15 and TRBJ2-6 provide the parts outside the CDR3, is DAMVIQNPRYQVTQFGKPVTLSCSQTLNHNVMYWYQQKSSQAPKLLFHYYDKDFNNEADTPDNFQSRRPNTSFCFLDIRSPGLGDTAMYLCATSRVQGADGANVLTFGAGSRLTVL.

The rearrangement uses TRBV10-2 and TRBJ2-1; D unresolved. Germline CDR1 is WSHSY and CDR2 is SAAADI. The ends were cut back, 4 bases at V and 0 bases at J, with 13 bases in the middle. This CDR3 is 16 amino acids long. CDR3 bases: TGCGCCAGCAGTGCCTCTGGCGTCAGCTCCTACAATGAGCAGTTCTTC. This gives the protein CASSASGVSSYNEQFF.

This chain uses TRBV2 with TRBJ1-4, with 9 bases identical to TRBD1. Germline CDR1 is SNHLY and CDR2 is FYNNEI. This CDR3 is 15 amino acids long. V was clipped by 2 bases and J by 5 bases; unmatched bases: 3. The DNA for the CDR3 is TGTGCCAGCAGTGAATCCGGGACAGGGAATGAAAAACTGTTTTTT. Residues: CASSESGTGNEKLFF.

The CDR3 loop is CAWSPHHREQYF. CDR3 DNA sequence: TGTGCCTGGTCCCCGCACCACCGGGAGCAGTACTTC. The chain links TRBV30 to TRBJ2-7; D is uncertain. The length of the CDR3 is 12 residues. Between the trimmed V and J ends, which lost 5 bases and 7 bases, there was a span of 15 bases. CDR1 and CDR2 from the germline V gene are GTSNPN and SVGIG (reference sequence).

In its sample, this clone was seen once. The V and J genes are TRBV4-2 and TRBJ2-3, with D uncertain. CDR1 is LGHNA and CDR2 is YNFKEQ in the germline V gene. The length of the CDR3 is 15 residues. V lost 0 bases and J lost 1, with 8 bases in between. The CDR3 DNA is TGTGCCAGCAGCCAAGATCGGAGAGGCACAGATACGCAGTATTTT. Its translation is CASSQDRRGTDTQYF.

The chain's CDR3 is CASSSRGNQPQHF. The DNA of the CDR3 is TGTGCCAGCAGCTCCAGGGGGAATCAGCCCCAGCATTTT. The rearrangement links TRBV27 to TRBJ1-5, with 7 bases aligning to TRBD1. The CDR3 sequence is 13 residues long. CDR1 MNHEY and CDR2 SMNVEV come from the germline V gene (reference sequence). V was clipped by 6 bases and J by 4 bases; unmatched bases: 3.

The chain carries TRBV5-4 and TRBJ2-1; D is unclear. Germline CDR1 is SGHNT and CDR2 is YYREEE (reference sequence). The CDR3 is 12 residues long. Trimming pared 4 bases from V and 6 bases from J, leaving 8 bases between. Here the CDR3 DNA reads TGTGCCAGCAGCCGCAGCGCCAATGAGCAGTTCTTC. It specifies CASSRSANEQFF.

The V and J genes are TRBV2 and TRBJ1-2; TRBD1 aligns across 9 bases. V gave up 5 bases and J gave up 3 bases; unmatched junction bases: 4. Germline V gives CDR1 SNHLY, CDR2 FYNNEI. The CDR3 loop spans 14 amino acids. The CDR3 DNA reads TGTGCCAGCAGTTCCGGGACAGGGTACTATGGCTACACCTTC. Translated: CASSSGTGYYGYTF.

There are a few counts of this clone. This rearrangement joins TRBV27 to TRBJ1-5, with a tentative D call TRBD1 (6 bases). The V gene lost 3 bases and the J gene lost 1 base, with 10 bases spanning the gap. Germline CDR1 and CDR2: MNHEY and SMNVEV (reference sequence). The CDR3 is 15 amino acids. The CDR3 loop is CASSFRGLSNQPQHF. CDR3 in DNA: TGTGCCAGCAGTTTCAGGGGATTGAGCAATCAGCCCCAGCATTTT.

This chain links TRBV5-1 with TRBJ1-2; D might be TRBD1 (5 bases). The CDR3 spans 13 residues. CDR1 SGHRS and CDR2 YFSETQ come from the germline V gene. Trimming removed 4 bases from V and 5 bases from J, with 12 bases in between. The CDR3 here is CASSLRDGYGYTF. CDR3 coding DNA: TGCGCCAGCAGCCTCAGGGATGGGTATGGCTACACCTTC.

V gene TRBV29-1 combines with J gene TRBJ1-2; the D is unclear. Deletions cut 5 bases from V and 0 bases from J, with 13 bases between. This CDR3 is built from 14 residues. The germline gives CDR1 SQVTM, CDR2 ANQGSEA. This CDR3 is CSVLIASTNYGYTF. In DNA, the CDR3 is TGCAGCGTTTTGATAGCGAGTACTAACTATGGCTACACCTTC.